This TCR beta chain was sequenced during a study of T cell responses to AZD1222 COVID-19 vaccine. Study conclusions and caveats: Dominant CD4 TCR responses targeted spike regions 160-218 and 743-854. Clonal diversity may have been underestimated, and the donors were mostly white British, with more females than males. Repertoires in all cases were sampled only once the peak T cell response had passed.

Libraries were prepared by immunoSEQ multiplex PCR; TCRdb keeps only in-frame clonotypes and omits some of them. The table has some 94,000 clones, around 94% seen once. The germline V and J ends were trimmed by 5 bases and 5 bases, with 10 bases remaining between them. The CDR3 runs to 13 residues. From germline, CDR1 is SGHRS and CDR2 YFSETQ. On this clone itself: Antigen specificity is unknown.

The genes are TRBV5-1 and TRBJ2-2; tentatively, D is TRBD1 (6 bases). Here the sequenced sample was peripheral blood, taken on day 0 of AZD1222 vaccination. This receptor was identified in an adult in good health. CDR3 sequence reads: CASREGGTGELFF. CDR3 DNA: TGCGCCAGCAGAGAAGGGGGAACCGGGGAGCTGTTTTTT.